Shown below are 16 T cell receptor beta chains from a single sample sequenced in a study of identical twins. TCRdb re-analysed the 5' RACE reads in MiXCR, keeping a single row per CDR3 protein. The data show nearly 900,000 distinct CDR3 sequences, over 9% seen once. This same sample was also taken into another study, of yellow fever vaccine responses in identical twins.

The specimen was PBMCs. Source of these receptors: a young woman in good health.

The V gene is TRBV2, the J gene TRBJ1-1; D possibly corresponds to TRBD1 (5 bases). This CDR3 comprises 14 residues. CDR1 is SNHLY, CDR2 FYNNEI, per germline. The ends were cut back, 4 bases at V and 0 bases at J, with 9 bases in the middle. The CDR3: CASSAWGVNTEAFF. The CDR3 nucleotides are TGTGCCAGCAGTGCCTGGGGGGTGAACACTGAAGCTTTCTTT.

This chain uses TRBV5-1 with TRBJ2-5, with 7 bases fitting TRBD1. The V segment lost 7 bases and the J segment 4 bases; nucleotides outside the gene matches: 4. The germline CDR1 and CDR2 sequences are SGHRS and YFSETQ. The CDR3 is 12 amino acids. CDR3 nucleotides: TGCGCCAGCGGTGACAGGGTAGAGACCCAGTACTTC. This codes for CASGDRVETQYF.

The chain combines TRBV12-3 or TRBV12-4 with TRBJ1-6; TRBD1 might be the D (5 bases). V was pared by 3 bases and J by 7 bases, with 13 bases between. This CDR3 has 15 residues. The CDR3 nucleotides read TGTGCCAGCAGTTTTGAGGGGAAAGGCAATTCACCCCTCCACTTT. It yields the protein CASSFEGKGNSPLHF.

This chain uses TRBV5-1 with TRBJ2-5, with TRBD1 identical over 8 bases. The CDR3 is made up of 15 amino acids. The J segment lost 7 bases and the V segment lost 0 bases, leaving 8 bases of the junction unmatched. CDR1 is SGHRS, CDR2 YFSETQ, per germline. The CDR3: CASSLDRGEFGTQYF. For the CDR3, the DNA is TGCGCCAGCAGCTTGGACAGGGGGGAGTTCGGGACCCAGTACTTC.

This clonotype has just a few counts. The chain has TRBV28 and TRBJ2-3, with no clear D. The CDR3 totals 12 residues. The V gene's germline CDR1 is MDHEN and CDR2 SYDVKM. The V end lost 10 bases, the J end lost 3 bases, and 11 bases lay between the germline ends. CDR3 sequence reads: CAISRLTDTQYF. The CDR3 DNA reads TGTGCCATCTCGAGGTTGACAGATACGCAGTATTTT.

This clonotype came up a few times. As DNA, the CDR3 is TGTGCCACCAGTGAGTACGGCGCTAACTATGGCTACACCTTC. Amino acid sequence: CATSEYGANYGYTF. The V and J genes are TRBV24-1 and TRBJ1-2; no firm D call. CDR1 is KGHDR and CDR2 is SFDVKD in the germline V gene. V was clipped by 4 bases and J by 0 bases, with 8 bases between them. The CDR3 consists of 14 residues.

This clonotype was detected a few times. The V call is TRBV7-8, the J call TRBJ1-1, with a tentative D call TRBD1 (5 bases). CDR1 and CDR2 from the germline V gene are SGHVS and FQNEAQ. The CDR3 has 16 residues. V lost 3 bases and J lost 3, with 17 bases in between. DNA of the CDR3: TGTGCCAGCAGCTTTCGGGGGGTCTGGGGGGACACTGAAGCTTTCTTT. Its translation is CASSFRGVWGDTEAFF.

This clonotype has ten or more counts. The chain has TRBV14 and TRBJ2-3, with unresolved D. V gave up 1 base and J gave up 4 bases, with 12 bases separating them. The length of the CDR3 is 15 residues. CDR1 SGHDN and CDR2 FVKESK come from the germline V gene. In DNA, the CDR3 is TGTGCCAGCAGCCAAGTTTTTTCTCGCGCAGATACGCAGTATTTT. Protein sequence: CASSQVFSRADTQYF.

The CDR3 DNA follows: TGTGCCAGCAGGGACCAGGGGTTAGGCAATCAGCCCCAGCATTTT. As protein: CASRDQGLGNQPQHF. This chain links TRBV12-3 or TRBV12-4 with TRBJ1-5; D is possibly TRBD1 (6 bases). Trimming stripped 6 bases from V and 2 bases from J, with 14 bases between. The CDR3 loop spans 15 amino acids.

This clonotype turned up a few times. V usage is TRBV10-3 and J usage is TRBJ2-7; D gene ambiguous. CDR1 is ENHRY, CDR2 SYGVKD, per germline. This CDR3 is built from 11 residues. V dropped 0 bases and J dropped 6 bases, with 3 bases sitting between them. The CDR3 DNA reads as TGTGCCATCAGTGAGTCTGGCGAGCAGTACGTC. Residues: CAISESGEQYV.

CDR3 protein: CASRTGPNSPLHF. In DNA, the CDR3 is TGTGCCAGCAGAACGGGACCGAATTCACCCCTCCACTTT. The rearrangement links TRBV28 to TRBJ1-6; D is possibly TRBD1 (5 bases). There are 13 residues in the CDR3. Trimming cost V 6 bases and J 7 bases, with 10 bases left between them. Germline-derived CDR1 and CDR2 are MDHEN and SYDVKM.

Only a few counts were recorded for this clonotype. This sequence joins TRBV4-1 and TRBJ2-3; D is possibly TRBD2 (5 bases). The CDR3 has 13 amino acids. Germline CDR1 and CDR2: MGHRA and YSYEKL. Trimming shortened V by 3 bases and J by 4 bases, and 8 bases separated the two germline ends. CDR3 DNA sequence: TGCGCCAGCAGCCATCCGGGATCAGATACGCAGTATTTT. Protein: CASSHPGSDTQYF.

Worth noting for this clonotype: One base away lies a much larger clone, so this may be a sequencing read error. This sequence joins TRBV12-3 or TRBV12-4 and TRBJ2-5; the match to TRBD2 covers 8 bases. J lost 4 bases, V lost 6 bases, and 13 bases had no gene match. The length of the CDR3 is 16 residues. CDR3 sequence (DNA): TGTGCCAGCAGGACTAGCGCGAGGGTCCTCGGAGAGACCCAGTACTTC. It specifies CASRTSARVLGETQYF.

This clonotype has a handful of counts. The chain combines TRBV2 with TRBJ2-1; no clear D. Germline V lookup: CDR1 SNHLY, CDR2 FYNNEI. This CDR3 spans 11 amino acids. The V end was cut by 10 bases, the J end by 4 bases, with 8 bases between. The CDR3 reads CATAGYNEQFF. The CDR3 DNA reads TGTGCCACCGCCGGATACAATGAGCAGTTCTTC.

The table lists this clonotype with a few counts. This CDR3 is CASSHLTGVNEQFF. For the CDR3, the DNA is TGTGCCAGCAGCCACCTAACAGGGGTCAATGAGCAGTTCTTC. The chain joins TRBV3-1 to TRBJ2-1, with 7 bases matching TRBD1. Germline-derived CDR1 and CDR2 are LGHDT and YNNKEL (reference sequence). The V and J ends lost 3 bases and 6 bases, in that order; junction bases with no gene match: 5. The length of the CDR3 is 14 residues.

This clonotype has more than one count but fewer than ten. V usage is TRBV18 and J usage is TRBJ2-5; unclear D gene. Looked up from germline, CDR1 is KGHSH and CDR2 is LQKENI. The V gene lost 1 base and the J gene lost 7 bases, with 7 bases spanning the gap. The CDR3 is made up of 12 amino acids. The CDR3 loop is CASSPQSGTQYF. DNA of the CDR3: TGTGCCAGCTCACCACAGAGTGGGACCCAGTACTTC. Variable domain in full (rest from reference TRBV18 and TRBJ2-5): NAGVMQNPRHLVRRRGQEARLRCSPMKGHSHVYWYRQLPEEGLKFMVYLQKENIIDESGMPKERFSAEFPKEGPSILRIQQVVRGDSAAYFCASSPQSGTQYFGPGTRLLVL.